This T cell receptor (beta chain) emerged from a study of blood T cells in healthy people across ages. Study-level points and caveats: TCR beta diversity correlated strongly with naive T cell percentage.

Each sample provided at least 5 micrograms of extracted total RNA. Germline values: CDR1 DFQATT, CDR2 SNEGSKA (reference sequence). The ends were cut back, 3 bases at V and 1 base at J, with 12 bases in the middle. The length of the CDR3 is 14 residues. Combining a sample-barcoded 5' primer with a J-beta primer mix, a second PCR ran for about 7 to 11 cycles. TCRdb reanalysed the 5' RACE reads using MiXCR and keeps one entry per CDR3 protein. The sample contains approximately 1.5 million distinct CDR3 sequences, approximately 43% of which appear only once. Notes on this clonotype: Its specificity is unknown.

The receptor's source is a woman aged 18-29 years in good health. The sample comprised blood. The chain is built from TRBV20-1 and TRBJ1-1; possible D gene TRBD1, 5 bases. Written as DNA, the CDR3 is TGCAGTGCTAGGAAGGACACCACGAACACTGAAGCTTTCTTT. Encoded protein: CSARKDTTNTEAFF.